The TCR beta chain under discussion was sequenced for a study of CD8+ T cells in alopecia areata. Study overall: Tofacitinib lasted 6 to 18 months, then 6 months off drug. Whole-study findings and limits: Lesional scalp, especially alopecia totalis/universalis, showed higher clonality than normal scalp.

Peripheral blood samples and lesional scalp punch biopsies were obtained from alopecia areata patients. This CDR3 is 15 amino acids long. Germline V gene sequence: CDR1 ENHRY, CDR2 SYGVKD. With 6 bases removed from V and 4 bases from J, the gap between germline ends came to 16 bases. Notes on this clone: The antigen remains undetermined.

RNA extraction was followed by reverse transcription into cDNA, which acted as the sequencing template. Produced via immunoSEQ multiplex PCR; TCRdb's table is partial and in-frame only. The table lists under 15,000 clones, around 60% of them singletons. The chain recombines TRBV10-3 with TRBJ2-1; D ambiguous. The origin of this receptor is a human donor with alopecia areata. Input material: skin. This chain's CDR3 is CAISRVSIPYNEQFF. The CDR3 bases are TGTGCCATCAGCCGAGTCTCTATCCCGTACAATGAGCAGTTCTTC.